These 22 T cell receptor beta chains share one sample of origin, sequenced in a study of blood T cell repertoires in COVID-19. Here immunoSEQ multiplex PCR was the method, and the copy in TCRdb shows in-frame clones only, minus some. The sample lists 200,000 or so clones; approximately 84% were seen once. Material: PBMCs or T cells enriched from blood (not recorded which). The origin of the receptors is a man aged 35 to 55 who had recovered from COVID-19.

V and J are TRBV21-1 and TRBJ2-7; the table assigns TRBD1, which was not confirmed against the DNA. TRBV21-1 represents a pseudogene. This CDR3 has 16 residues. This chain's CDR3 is CASSKEGGRSSYEQYF. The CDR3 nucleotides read TGTGCCAGCAGCAAAGAAGGGGGCAGGAGCTCCTACGAGCAGTACTTC.

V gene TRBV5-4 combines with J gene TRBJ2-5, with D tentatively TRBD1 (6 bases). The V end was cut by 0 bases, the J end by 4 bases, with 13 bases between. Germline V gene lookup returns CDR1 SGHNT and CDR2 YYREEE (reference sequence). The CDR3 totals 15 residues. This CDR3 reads CASSLAQGRGETQYF. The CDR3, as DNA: TGTGCCAGCAGCTTGGCCCAGGGGAGAGGAGAGACCCAGTACTTC.

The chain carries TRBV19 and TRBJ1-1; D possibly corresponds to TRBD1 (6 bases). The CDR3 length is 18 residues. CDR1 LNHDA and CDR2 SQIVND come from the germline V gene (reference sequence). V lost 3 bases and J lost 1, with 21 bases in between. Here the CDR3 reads CASSMGTRGAGENTEAFF. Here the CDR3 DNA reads TGTGCCAGTAGTATGGGGACCAGGGGAGCCGGCGAGAACACTGAAGCTTTCTTT.

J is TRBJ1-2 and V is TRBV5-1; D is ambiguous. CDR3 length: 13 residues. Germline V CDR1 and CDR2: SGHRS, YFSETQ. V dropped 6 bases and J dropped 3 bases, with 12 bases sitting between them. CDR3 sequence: CASTLDGDYGYTF. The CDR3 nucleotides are TGCGCCAGCACCCTGGACGGGGACTATGGCTACACCTTC.

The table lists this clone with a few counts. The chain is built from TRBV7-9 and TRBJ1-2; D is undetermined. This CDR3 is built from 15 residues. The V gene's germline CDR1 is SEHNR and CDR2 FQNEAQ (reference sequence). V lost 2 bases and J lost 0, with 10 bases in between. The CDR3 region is CASSLNVQANYGYTF. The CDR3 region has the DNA TGTGCCAGCAGCTTAAACGTCCAGGCTAACTATGGCTACACCTTC.

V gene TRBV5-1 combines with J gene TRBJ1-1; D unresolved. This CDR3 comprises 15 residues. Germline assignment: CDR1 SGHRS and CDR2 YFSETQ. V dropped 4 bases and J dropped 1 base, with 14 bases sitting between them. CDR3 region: CASSLQTVANTEAFF. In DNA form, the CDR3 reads TGCGCCAGCAGCCTACAAACAGTTGCGAACACTGAAGCTTTCTTT.

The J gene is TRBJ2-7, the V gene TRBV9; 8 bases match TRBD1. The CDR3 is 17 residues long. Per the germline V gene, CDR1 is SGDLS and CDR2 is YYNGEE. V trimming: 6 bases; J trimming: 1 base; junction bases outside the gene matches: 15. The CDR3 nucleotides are TGTGCCAGCATCCTACTCTCCGGGACAGGTCATTCCTACGAGCAGTACTTC. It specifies CASILLSGTGHSYEQYF.

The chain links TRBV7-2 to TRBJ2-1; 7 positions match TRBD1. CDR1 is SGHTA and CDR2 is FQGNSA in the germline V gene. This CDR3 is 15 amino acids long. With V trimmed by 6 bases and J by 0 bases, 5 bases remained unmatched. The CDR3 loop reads CASRPDRVSYNEQFF. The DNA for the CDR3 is TGTGCCAGCAGACCCGACAGGGTCTCCTACAATGAGCAGTTCTTC.

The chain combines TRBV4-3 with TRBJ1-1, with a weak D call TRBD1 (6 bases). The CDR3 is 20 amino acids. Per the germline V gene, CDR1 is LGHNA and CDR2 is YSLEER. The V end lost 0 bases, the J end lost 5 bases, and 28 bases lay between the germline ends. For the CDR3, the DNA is TGCGCCAGCAGCCAAGAGTATCTCCCCCCCTACGCCAGGGGAAATACTGAAGCTTTCTTT. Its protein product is CASSQEYLPPYARGNTEAFF.

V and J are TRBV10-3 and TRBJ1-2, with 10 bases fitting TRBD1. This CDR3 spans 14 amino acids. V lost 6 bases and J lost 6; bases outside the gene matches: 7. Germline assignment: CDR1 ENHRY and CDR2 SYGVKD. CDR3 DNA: TGTGCCATCAGGATTGGACAGGGGGTTCATGGCTACACCTTC. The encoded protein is CAIRIGQGVHGYTF.

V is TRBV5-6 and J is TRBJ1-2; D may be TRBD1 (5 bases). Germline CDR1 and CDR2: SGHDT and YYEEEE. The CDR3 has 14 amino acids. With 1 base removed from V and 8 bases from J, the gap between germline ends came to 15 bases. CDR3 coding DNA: TGTGCCAGCAGCTTGCCACAGGCCGCCGGGGGCTACACCTTC. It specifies CASSLPQAAGGYTF.

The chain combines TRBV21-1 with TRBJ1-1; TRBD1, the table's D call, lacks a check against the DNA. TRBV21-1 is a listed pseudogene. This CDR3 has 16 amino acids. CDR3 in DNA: TGTGCCAGCAGCAAAGGGCAGGGGGCGCAGAACACTGAAGCTTTCTTT. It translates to CASSKGQGAQNTEAFF.

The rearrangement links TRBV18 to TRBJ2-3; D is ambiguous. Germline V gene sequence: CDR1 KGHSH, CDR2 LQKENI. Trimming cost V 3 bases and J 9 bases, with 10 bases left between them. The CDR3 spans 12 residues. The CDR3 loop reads CASSPPFLTQYF. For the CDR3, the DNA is TGTGCCAGCTCACCTCCGTTTCTCACGCAGTATTTT.

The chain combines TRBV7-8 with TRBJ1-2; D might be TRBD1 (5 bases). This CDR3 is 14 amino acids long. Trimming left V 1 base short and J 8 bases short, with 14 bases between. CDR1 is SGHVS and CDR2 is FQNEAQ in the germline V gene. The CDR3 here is CASSLVRDSRGYTF. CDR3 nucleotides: TGTGCCAGCAGCTTAGTGAGGGACTCGCGGGGCTACACCTTC.

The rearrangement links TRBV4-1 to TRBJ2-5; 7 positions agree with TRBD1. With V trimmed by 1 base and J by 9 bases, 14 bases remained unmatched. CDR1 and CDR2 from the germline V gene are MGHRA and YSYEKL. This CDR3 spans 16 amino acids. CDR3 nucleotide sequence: TGCGCCAGCAGCCAAGGGGGCAGGGGGAAAGGTGGGCCCCAGTACTTC. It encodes CASSQGGRGKGGPQYF.

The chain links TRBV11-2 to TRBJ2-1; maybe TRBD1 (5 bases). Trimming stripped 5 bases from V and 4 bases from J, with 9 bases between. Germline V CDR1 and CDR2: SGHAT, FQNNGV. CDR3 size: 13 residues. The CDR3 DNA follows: TGTGCCAGCAGCCCCCAGGGTTACAATGAGCAGTTCTTC. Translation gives CASSPQGYNEQFF.

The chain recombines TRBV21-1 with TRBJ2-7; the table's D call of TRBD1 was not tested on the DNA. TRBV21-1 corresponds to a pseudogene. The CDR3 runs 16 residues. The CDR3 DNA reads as TGTGCCAGCAGCGCTAACAGGAGGGACAGTTTGTCCGAGCAGTACTTC. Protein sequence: CASSANRRDSLSEQYF.

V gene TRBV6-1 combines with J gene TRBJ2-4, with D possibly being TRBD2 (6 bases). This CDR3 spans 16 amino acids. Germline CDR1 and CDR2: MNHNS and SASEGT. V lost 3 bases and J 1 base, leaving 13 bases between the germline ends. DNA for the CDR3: TGTGCCAGCAGTGACCTAGGACGGGGGGCCAAAAACATTCAGTACTTC. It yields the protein CASSDLGRGAKNIQYF.

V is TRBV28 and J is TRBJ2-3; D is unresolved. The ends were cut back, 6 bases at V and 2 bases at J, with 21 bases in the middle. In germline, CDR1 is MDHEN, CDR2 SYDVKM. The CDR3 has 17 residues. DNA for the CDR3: TGTGCCAGCAGCGCAACGCAAAAACACAGTTTCACAGATACGCAGTATTTT. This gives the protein CASSATQKHSFTDTQYF.

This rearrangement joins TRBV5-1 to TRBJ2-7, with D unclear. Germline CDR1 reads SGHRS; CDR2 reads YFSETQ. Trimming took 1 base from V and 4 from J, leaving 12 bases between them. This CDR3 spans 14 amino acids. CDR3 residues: CASSLTPGVYEQYF. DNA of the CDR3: TGCGCCAGCAGCTTGACCCCTGGAGTTTACGAGCAGTACTTC.

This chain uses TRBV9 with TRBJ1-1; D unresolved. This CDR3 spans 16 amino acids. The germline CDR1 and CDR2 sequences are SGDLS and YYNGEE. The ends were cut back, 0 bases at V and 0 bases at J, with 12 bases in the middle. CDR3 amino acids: CASSVDPGTLNTEAFF. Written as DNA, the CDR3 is TGTGCCAGCAGCGTAGATCCGGGTACCTTGAACACTGAAGCTTTCTTT.

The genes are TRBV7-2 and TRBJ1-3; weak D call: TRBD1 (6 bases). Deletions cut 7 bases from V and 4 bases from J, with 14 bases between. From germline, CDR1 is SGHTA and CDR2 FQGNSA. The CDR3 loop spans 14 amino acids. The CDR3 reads CASTRGGLGNTIYF. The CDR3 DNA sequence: TGTGCCAGCACCCGGGGGGGCCTAGGAAACACCATATATTTT.